Listed below are T cell receptor beta chains from one sample, sequenced in a study of blood T cell repertoires in COVID-19. Profiling relied on immunoSEQ multiplex PCR, and the TCRdb table lists in-frame clones only, not all of them. Of about 340,000 clones in the sample, roughly 90% were seen once. The sequenced sample was PBMCs or T cells enriched from blood (not recorded which). These receptors were collected from a woman in her 30s who had recovered from COVID-19. Each CDR3 is given with its conserved first and last residue.

j_gene: TRBJ2-3
v_gene: TRBV3-1/TRBV3-2
CDR3aa: CASRNREGAGDTQYF

j_gene: TRBJ2-2
v_gene: TRBV24-1
CDR3aa: CATRDRGNTGELFF

j_gene: TRBJ2-3
v_gene: TRBV6-2/TRBV6-3
CDR3aa: CASSYSMAGGEDTQYF

j_gene: TRBJ1-1
v_gene: TRBV19
CDR3aa: CASSARGSGYTEAFF

j_gene: TRBJ2-5
v_gene: TRBV4-1
CDR3aa: CASSVRPAGELGETQYF

j_gene: TRBJ1-3
v_gene: TRBV25-1
CDR3aa: CASSVPSGNTIYF

j_gene: TRBJ1-3
v_gene: TRBV19
CDR3aa: CATTLGRGSGNTIYF

j_gene: TRBJ1-2
v_gene: TRBV5-1
CDR3aa: CASSEQGDRGYTF

j_gene: TRBJ1-3
v_gene: TRBV18
CDR3aa: CASSPSGQGNTIYF

j_gene: TRBJ1-2
v_gene: TRBV29-1
CDR3aa: CSVEGAGPDYGYTF

j_gene: TRBJ1-3
v_gene: TRBV23-1
CDR3aa: CASSQSSSDYSGNTIYF

j_gene: TRBJ1-5
v_gene: TRBV30
CDR3aa: CAWSVGNGQPQHF

j_gene: TRBJ2-2
v_gene: TRBV27
CDR3aa: CATAPDRGRTGELFF

j_gene: TRBJ2-5
v_gene: TRBV28
CDR3aa: CASSRTSGGAWETQYF

j_gene: TRBJ2-3
v_gene: TRBV2
CDR3aa: CASRGEVDTQYF

j_gene: TRBJ1-2
v_gene: TRBV10-3
CDR3aa: CAISAGQNYGYTF

j_gene: TRBJ2-1
v_gene: TRBV3-1/TRBV3-2
CDR3aa: CASSPWGGEQFF

j_gene: TRBJ1-2
v_gene: TRBV9
CDR3aa: CASSVGNDRTGYGYTF

j_gene: TRBJ1-1
v_gene: TRBV6-1
CDR3aa: CASSEQGAMNTEAFF

j_gene: TRBJ2-1
v_gene: TRBV5-4
CDR3aa: CASSLPVRGTLGNEQFF

j_gene: TRBJ1-2
v_gene: TRBV5-1
CDR3aa: CASSLMQGEDGYTF

j_gene: TRBJ1-6
v_gene: TRBV10-1
CDR3aa: CASTIQTGAFCSYNSPLHF

j_gene: TRBJ2-3
v_gene: TRBV7-9
CDR3aa: CASSQGVSGADTQYF

j_gene: TRBJ2-3
v_gene: TRBV9
CDR3aa: CASSVPAGDTQYF

j_gene: TRBJ2-3
v_gene: TRBV7-9
CDR3aa: CASSSSWDRVENSGDTQYF

j_gene: TRBJ1-4
v_gene: TRBV4-3
CDR3aa: CASSQEPGIGEKLFF

j_gene: TRBJ2-3
v_gene: TRBV4-3
CDR3aa: CASSQGEGGTDTQYF

j_gene: TRBJ2-5
v_gene: TRBV5-1
CDR3aa: CASSFRPGEETQYF

j_gene: TRBJ2-5
v_gene: TRBV4-1
CDR3aa: CASSQDGTLRRGETQYF

j_gene: TRBJ2-2
v_gene: TRBV12-5
CDR3aa: CASGFQGDTGELFF

j_gene: TRBJ1-1
v_gene: TRBV6-2/TRBV6-3
CDR3aa: CASSDYRAPGGGTEAFF

j_gene: TRBJ1-1
v_gene: TRBV4-2
CDR3aa: CASSQRQNTEAFF

j_gene: TRBJ2-3
v_gene: TRBV7-2
CDR3aa: CADEAVEADTQYF

j_gene: TRBJ2-3
v_gene: TRBV12-3/TRBV12-4
CDR3aa: CASTPGYTDTQYF

j_gene: TRBJ2-1
v_gene: TRBV6-2/TRBV6-3
CDR3aa: CASSGTSGSVYNEQFF

j_gene: TRBJ1-5
v_gene: TRBV28
CDR3aa: CASSLRGIVGPQHF

j_gene: TRBJ2-1
v_gene: TRBV5-4
CDR3aa: CASSSRDRNNEQFF

j_gene: TRBJ2-3
v_gene: TRBV28
CDR3aa: CASSLRQAQSQNTQYF

j_gene: TRBJ2-2
v_gene: TRBV6-5
CDR3aa: CASSFGRTGELFF

j_gene: TRBJ2-3
v_gene: TRBV9
CDR3aa: CASSVERGLAPPRQYF

j_gene: TRBJ1-2
v_gene: TRBV2
CDR3aa: CASSDSYGYTF

j_gene: TRBJ1-2
v_gene: TRBV28
CDR3aa: CASSLTGNGYTF